This T cell receptor (beta chain) was sequenced for a study of memory CD4+ T cells and cytomegalovirus serostatus. Background on the study: Healthy Belgian adult donors included nine or ten CMV-positive and fewer than 25 CMV-negative people. General observations from the study: A US-trained random forest predicted CMV serostatus with median AUC 0.91. Each of 60 to 80 CMV-associated TCRbeta sequences occurred in one to five individuals.

Concerning this clone: Its antigen is unknown.

The length of the CDR3 is 17 residues. Germline loops: CDR1 MNHNS, CDR2 SASEGT. V dropped 3 bases and J dropped 1 base, with 16 bases sitting between them. As handled by the study authors: Out-of-frame sequences were removed, leaving 2,204,828 distinct TCRbeta sequences. Using immunoSEQ multiplex PCR, the repertoire was profiled, and TCRdb retains in-frame clones only, with some absent. V and J calls and clone size are given by that table; D and trimming were obtained from the DNA. The sample has some 52,000 clones, around three quarters seen once. The sort gate was single viable CD3+CD4+CD8-CD45RO+ cells for memory CD4+ T cells.

The source of this sequence is an adult in good health and CMV-seronegative. The chain uses TRBV6-1 and TRBJ2-4; D might be TRBD1 (7 bases). The sequenced material came from memory CD4+ T cells from blood. The DNA of the CDR3 is TGTGCCAGCAGTGAGTTAGGGGGCGGAGGGGCCAAAAACATTCAGTACTTC. Encoded protein: CASSELGGGGAKNIQYF.